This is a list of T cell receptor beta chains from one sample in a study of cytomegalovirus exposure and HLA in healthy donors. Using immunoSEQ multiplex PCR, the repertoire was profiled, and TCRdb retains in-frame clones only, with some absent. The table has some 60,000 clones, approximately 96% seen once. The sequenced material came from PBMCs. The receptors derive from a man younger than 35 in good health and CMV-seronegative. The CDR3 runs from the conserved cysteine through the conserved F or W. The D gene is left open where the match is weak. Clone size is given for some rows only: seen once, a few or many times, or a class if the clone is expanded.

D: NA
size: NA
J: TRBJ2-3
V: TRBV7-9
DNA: TGTGCCAGCAGCTTTACAGGCACAGATACGCAGTATTTT
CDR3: CASSFTGTDTQYF

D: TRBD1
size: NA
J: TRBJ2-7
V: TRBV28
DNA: TGTGCCAGCAAGAGGACAGGGGACTACGAGCAGTACTTC
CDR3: CASKRTGDYEQYF

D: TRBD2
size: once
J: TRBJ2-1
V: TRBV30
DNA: TGTGCCTGGACACGTAAGGGGACTAGCGGGAGTGGAACCTACAATGAGCAGTTCTTC
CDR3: CAWTRKGTSGSGTYNEQFF

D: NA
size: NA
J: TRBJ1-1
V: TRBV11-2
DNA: TGTGCCAGCAGCTTTCAGCCAGGGTCTATGTACACTGAAGCTTTCTTT
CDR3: CASSFQPGSMYTEAFF

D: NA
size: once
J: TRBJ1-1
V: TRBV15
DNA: TGTGCCACCAGCAGATTGTCGAGGTTGGGGAACACTGAAGCTTTCTTT
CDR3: CATSRLSRLGNTEAFF

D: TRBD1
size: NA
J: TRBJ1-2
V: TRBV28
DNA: TGTGCCAGCAGTCAAATGACAGGGTCTAACTATGGCTACACCTTC
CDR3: CASSQMTGSNYGYTF

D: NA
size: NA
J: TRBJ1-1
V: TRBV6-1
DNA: TGTGCCAGCACCAGGACAGAATTGAACACTGAAGCTTTCTTT
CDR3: CASTRTELNTEAFF

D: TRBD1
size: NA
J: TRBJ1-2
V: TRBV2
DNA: TGTGCCAGCAGCGTCGGGACAGGGCTTTTCTATGGCTACACCTTC
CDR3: CASSVGTGLFYGYTF

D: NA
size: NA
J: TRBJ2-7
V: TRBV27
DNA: TGTGCCAGCAGTTTACTGGGCCCCGGGGGTTCCTACGAGCAGTACTTC
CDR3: CASSLLGPGGSYEQYF

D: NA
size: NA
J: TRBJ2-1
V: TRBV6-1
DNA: TGTGCCAGTGTACAGGGAGGGGTAATTTATGAGCAGTTCTTC
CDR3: CASVQGGVIYEQFF

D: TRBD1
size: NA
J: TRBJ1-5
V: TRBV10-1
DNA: TGCGCCAGCAGGAAGGGACAGGAGTATTATAGCAATCAGCCCCAGCATTTT
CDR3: CASRKGQEYYSNQPQHF

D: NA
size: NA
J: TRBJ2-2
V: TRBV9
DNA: TGTGCCAGCAGCGCAGGGTTGAACACCGGGGAGCTGTTTTTT
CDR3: CASSAGLNTGELFF

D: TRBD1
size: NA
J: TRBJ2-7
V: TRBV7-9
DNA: TGTGCCAGCAGCCCACCAGGGGGAGCAAACTTCTACGAGCAGTACTTC
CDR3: CASSPPGGANFYEQYF

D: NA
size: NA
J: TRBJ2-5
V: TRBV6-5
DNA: TGTGCCAGCAGTTACGGTGCTAGGGGAGAGACCCAGTACTTC
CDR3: CASSYGARGETQYF

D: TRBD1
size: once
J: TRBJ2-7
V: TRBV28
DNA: TGTGCCAGCAGTTCCCCCGGGACAGGCAGCTCCTACGAGCAGTACTTC
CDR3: CASSSPGTGSSYEQYF

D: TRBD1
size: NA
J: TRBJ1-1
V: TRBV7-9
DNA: TGTGCCAGCAGCCCGCCGGACAGGGTGAACACTGAAGCTTTCTTT
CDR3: CASSPPDRVNTEAFF

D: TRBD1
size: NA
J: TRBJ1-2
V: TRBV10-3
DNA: TGTGCCATCAGTGATAGGGGGCGTAACTATGGCTACACCTTC
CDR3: CAISDRGRNYGYTF

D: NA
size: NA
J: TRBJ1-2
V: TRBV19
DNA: TGTGCCAGTAGTATAGTGGCAGGGGCGAACTATGGCTACACCTTC
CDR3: CASSIVAGANYGYTF

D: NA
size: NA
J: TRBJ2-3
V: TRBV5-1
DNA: TGCGCCAGCAGCTTGGGCCCTCATACAGGACCTAGCACAGATACGCAGTATTTT
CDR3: CASSLGPHTGPSTDTQYF

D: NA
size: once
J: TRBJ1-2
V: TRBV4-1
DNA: TGCGCCAGCGCCAGCCCGGGATTTAACTATGGCTACACCTTC
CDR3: CASASPGFNYGYTF

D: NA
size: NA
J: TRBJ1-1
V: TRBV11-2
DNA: TGTGCCAGCAGCTTAACGGCCTCAGGGGACACTGAAGCTTTCTTT
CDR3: CASSLTASGDTEAFF

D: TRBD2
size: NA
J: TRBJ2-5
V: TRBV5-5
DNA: TGTGCCAGCAGCTTGTTTGCTAGCGGGATCGAGACCCAGTACTTC
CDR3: CASSLFASGIETQYF

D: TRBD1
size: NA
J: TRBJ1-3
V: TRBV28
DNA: TGTGCCAGCAGGCCGACAGGGGCTTTGAGAAACACCATATATTTT
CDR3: CASRPTGALRNTIYF

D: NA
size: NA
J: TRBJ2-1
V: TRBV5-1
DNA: TGCGCCAGCAGCGAGACTAGCTCCTACAATGAGCAGTTCTTC
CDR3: CASSETSSYNEQFF

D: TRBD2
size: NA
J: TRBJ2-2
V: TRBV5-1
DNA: TGCGCCAGCAGCTTGGTAGCGGGTCGAAACACCGGGGAGCTGTTTTTT
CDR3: CASSLVAGRNTGELFF

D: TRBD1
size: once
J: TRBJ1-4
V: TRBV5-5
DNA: TGTGCCAGCAGCCTCAGACAGGGGGATGAAAAACTGTTTTTT
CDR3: CASSLRQGDEKLFF

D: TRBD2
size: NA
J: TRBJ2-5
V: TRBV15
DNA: TGTGCCACCAGAAACGGCGGGAGTGGTTGGGAGACCCAGTACTTC
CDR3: CATRNGGSGWETQYF

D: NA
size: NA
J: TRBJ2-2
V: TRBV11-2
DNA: TGTGCCAGCAGCTTAGCTTGGAGGGGGCGAGGAAGGACCGGGGAGCTGTTTTTT
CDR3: CASSLAWRGRGRTGELFF

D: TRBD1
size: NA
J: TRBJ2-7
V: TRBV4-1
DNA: TGCGCCAGCAGCCATCGGACAGGGATCAGCTACGAGCAGTACTTC
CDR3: CASSHRTGISYEQYF

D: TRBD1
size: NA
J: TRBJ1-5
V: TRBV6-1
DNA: TGTGCCAGCAGTAAGGGGACAGGGGACCAGCCCCAGCATTTT
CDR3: CASSKGTGDQPQHF

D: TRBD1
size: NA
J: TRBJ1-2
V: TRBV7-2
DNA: TGTGCCAGCAGCTTAGCGAGGGGGCGGGGTTACCGTAGCTACACCTTC
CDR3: CASSLARGRGYRSYTF

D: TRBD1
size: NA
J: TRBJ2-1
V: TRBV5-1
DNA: TGCGCCAGCAGCCCGACCACAGGGGGAGGTGGTGGAAATGAGCAGTTCTTC
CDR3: CASSPTTGGGGGNEQFF

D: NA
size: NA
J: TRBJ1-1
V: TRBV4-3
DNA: TGCGCCAGCAGCCAAGACCGGGGGGGCACTGAAGCTTTCTTT
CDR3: CASSQDRGGTEAFF

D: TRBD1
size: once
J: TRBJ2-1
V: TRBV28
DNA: TGTGCCAGCAGTTTAGTAAGCGCGACAGGGAATGAGCAGTTCTTC
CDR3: CASSLVSATGNEQFF

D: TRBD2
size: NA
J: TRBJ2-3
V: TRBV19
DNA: TGTGCCAGTAGTCCAAGGACTTTGCGGGAGGCGACGCAGTATTTT
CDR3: CASSPRTLREATQYF

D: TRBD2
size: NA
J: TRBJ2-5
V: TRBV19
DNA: TGTGCCAGTAGTATAGGGGGGGGGTTGGAGACCCAGTACTTC
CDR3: CASSIGGGLETQYF

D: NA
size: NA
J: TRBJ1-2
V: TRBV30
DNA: TGTGCCTGGAGTCCAGGCCTCAGGGGTCCGAAAGGCTACACCTTC
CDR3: CAWSPGLRGPKGYTF

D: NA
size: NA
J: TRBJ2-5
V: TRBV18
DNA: TGTGCCAGCTCTCGGACCGGGACTCAAGAGACCCAGTACTTC
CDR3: CASSRTGTQETQYF

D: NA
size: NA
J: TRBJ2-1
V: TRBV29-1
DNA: TGCAGCGTTGACAGTCTTGAGCAGTTCTTC
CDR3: CSVDSLEQFF

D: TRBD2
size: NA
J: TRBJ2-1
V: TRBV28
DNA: TGTGCCAGCAGGCTACTAGCGGAAGTTTACAATGAGCAGTTCTTC
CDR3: CASRLLAEVYNEQFF

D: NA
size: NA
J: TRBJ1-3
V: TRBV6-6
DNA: TGTGCCAGCAGTTACCGCGAACAGTATGCTGGAAACACCATATATTTT
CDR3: CASSYREQYAGNTIYF

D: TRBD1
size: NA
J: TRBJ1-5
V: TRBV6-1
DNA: TGTGCCGGGGGACAGGGCGGGAATCAGCCCCAGCATTTT
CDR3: CAGGQGGNQPQHF

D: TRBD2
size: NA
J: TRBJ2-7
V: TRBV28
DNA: TGTGCCAGCAGGGTACTAGCGCAATCCTACGAGCAGTACTTC
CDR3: CASRVLAQSYEQYF

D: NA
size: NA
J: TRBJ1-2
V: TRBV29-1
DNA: TGCAGCGTTGCGAGCAGGAGGGACGGCTACACCTTC
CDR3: CSVASRRDGYTF

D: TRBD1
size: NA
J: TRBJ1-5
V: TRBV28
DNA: TGTGCCAGCAGTTCCACAGGGGTAGTGCAGCCCCAGCATTTT
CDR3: CASSSTGVVQPQHF

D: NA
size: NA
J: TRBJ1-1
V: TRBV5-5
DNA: TGTGCCAGCAGCTTGGAATGGCAGGGGAGAGCTTTCTTT
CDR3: CASSLEWQGRAFF

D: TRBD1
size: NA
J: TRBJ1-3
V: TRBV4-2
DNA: TGTGCCAGCAGCCCCCGACAGGGAACTGACACCATATATTTT
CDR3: CASSPRQGTDTIYF

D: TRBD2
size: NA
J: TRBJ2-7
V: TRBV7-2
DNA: TGTGCCAGCAGCTTAACTAGCGGGCCCGACCACGAGCAGTACTTC
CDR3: CASSLTSGPDHEQYF

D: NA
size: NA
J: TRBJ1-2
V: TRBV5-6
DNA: TGTGCCAGCATCCTCTTGGCGACAAATAACTATGGCTACACCTTC
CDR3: CASILLATNNYGYTF

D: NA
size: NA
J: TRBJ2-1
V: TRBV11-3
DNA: TGTGCCAGCAGCCAAAGGACAGCGAATGAGCAGTTCTTC
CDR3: CASSQRTANEQFF

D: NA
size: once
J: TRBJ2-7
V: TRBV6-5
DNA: TGTGCCAGCAGTTCGAGTAGCGTGACCTACGAGCAGTACTTC
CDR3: CASSSSSVTYEQYF

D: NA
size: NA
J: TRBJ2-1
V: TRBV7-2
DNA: TGTGCCAGCATTTCAGACTTTTTCTACAATGAGCAGTTCTTC
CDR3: CASISDFFYNEQFF